This T cell receptor beta chain was recovered during a study of tumor-infiltrating lymphocytes in localized non-small cell lung cancer (dated by TCRdb to the early 2020s). In terms of the full investigation: The cohort covered several histologies, both smokers and never-smokers, and patients whose samples were collected after neoadjuvant chemotherapy. The same patients underwent several integrated assays, with TCR sequencing performed together with flow cytometry, multiplex immunofluorescence, RNA-seq, exome sequencing and proteomics. Each patient contributed resected tumor tissue and uninvolved lung tissue from the same patient, described as non-adjacent to the tumor. The overall ICON cohort comprised over 140 surgical patients with localized non-small cell lung cancer whose tumors were resected. A total of fewer than 60 patients were included in the paired tumor versus uninvolved lung comparison of immunoSEQ T-cell fraction.

Cut back by 0 bases and 6 bases, the V and J ends lie 13 bases apart. The CDR3 spans 15 residues, from the cysteine through the phenylalanine. The DNA shown is the 45-base CDR3, in frame from base 1. The germline V gene supplies CDR1 MNHNS and CDR2 SASEGT. Enrollment in ICON was initiated in the first half of 2016, and the last patient was enrolled in September 2018. From a subcohort of some 76 patients, fresh tumor and matched uninvolved tissue were collected for in-depth immune analyses, including TCR sequencing. DNA isolated from bulk tissue, without cell sorting, was used for TCR sequencing. Beyond this particular receptor, the publication reports: TCR-derived T-cell fraction did not differ between the flow cytometry-defined immunotypes IM1 (good prognosis) and IM2 (poor prognosis). TCRbeta sequencing supported higher T cell infiltration in tumors than in uninvolved lung tissue, consistent with immunofluorescence CD3 counts. Assay coverage differed among patients according to how much tissue was available, so only a subset of the cohort had TCR sequencing. Because different assays used different pieces of the same tissue, intratumor heterogeneity could not be separated from technical variation. Tumor T-cell fraction from TCR sequencing was not associated with recurrence-free survival (p = 0.61).

The T-cell fraction in tumor and uninvolved lung tissue was obtained from TCR sequencing using the immunoSEQ assay. Processing in the source paper ran as follows. To analyze survival, patients were divided into a high T-cell fraction group (upper tertile) and a low T-cell fraction group (lower two tertiles), and the two groups were compared using a log-rank test. A signed-rank test was used to test differences in T-cell fraction between paired tumor and uninvolved lung samples. The table comes from immuneACCESS by way of TCRdb, which keeps in-frame sequences with V and J called. Part of the clones is missing from these tables; in studies checked, under half for an unresolved V gene and the rest for unknown reasons. D and trimming were read from the DNA, whereas the V and J calls and clone size are those reported in that table. Recorded for this sample are about 16,000 clones; less than 85% of them occurred a single time. The biggest ten clones account for approximately 6.4% of the sample.

As for this clone: Its antigen remains unidentified. Base-call qualities are not available, and no considerably larger clone is one nucleotide away.

The receptor was isolated from a human donor with non-small cell lung cancer. This receptor chain uses TRBV6-1 and TRBJ2-3, with a weak D call of TRBD2 (6 bases match). The sequenced material came from lung tumor tissue. The DNA is TGTGCCAGCAGTGAAGCGGAGGTTGGGGGGGATACGCAGTATTTT. Its protein reads: CASSEAEVGGDTQYF.